Following are 13 T cell receptor beta chains from one sample sequenced in a study of T cells in women clearing cervical HPV infection. Generated by immunoSEQ multiplex PCR, the TCRdb table keeps only in-frame clones and is missing some. Listed are over 15,000 clones; 15% to 20% falls within the top ten. Specimen: blood buffy coat. These TCRs come from a woman between 18 and 69 years old with a cervical HPV16 infection that either progressed to CIN3+ or cleared (not recorded which).

On this clone itself: The read halts 3 residues ahead of the CDR3 end, with the missing end drawn from the germline J gene. V usage is TRBV6-1 and J usage is TRBJ2-5, with TRBD2 as a possible D gene (7 bases). This CDR3 spans 16 amino acids. The V gene lost 0 bases and the J gene lost 4 bases, with 15 bases spanning the gap. Germline V CDR1 and CDR2: MNHNS, SASEGT. Incomplete CDR3 DNA: TGTGCCAGCAGTGAAGCCTGGGGGGGCGGTGTAGAGACC. Translated: CASSEAWGGGVET. The CDR3 in full is CASSEAWGGGVETQYF.

In the case of this clone: Read data end 3 residues before the CDR3 end; the end is taken from the germline J gene. The rearrangement uses TRBV30 and TRBJ1-2; D call uncertain. This CDR3 has 14 amino acids. V was pared by 0 bases and J by 2 bases, with 10 bases between. Germline CDR1 GTSNPN, CDR2 SVGIG (reference sequence). This chain's CDR3 is CAWSVQILNYGYTF. The sequenced CDR3 bases are TGTGCCTGGAGTGTACAGATCCTAAACTATGGC. The full variable domain, in which reference TRBV30 and TRBJ1-2 provide the parts outside the CDR3, is SQTIHQWPATLVQPVGSPLSLECTVEGTSNPNLYWYRQAAGRGLQLLFYSVGIGQISSEVPQNLSASRPQDRQFILSSKKLLLSDSGFYLCAWSVQILNYGYTFGSGTRLTVV.

As concerns this clone: The sequenced fragment ends 3 residues before the CDR3 boundary, so the rest is inferred from the germline J gene. The chain combines TRBV2 with TRBJ2-7, with D unresolved. Germline-derived CDR1 and CDR2 are SNHLY and FYNNEI. Trimming left V 2 bases short and J 2 bases short, with 4 bases between. The CDR3 is 12 amino acids. The CDR3 spells CASSEPTYEQYF. CDR3 bases read: TGTGCCAGCAGTGAACCTACCTACGAG.

CDR3 bases read: TGTGCCAGCAGTGCTCTAGGAGCGGGCTACAATGAG. Its translation: CASSALGAGYNE. The CDR3 in its entirety is CASSALGAGYNEQFF. The rearrangement links TRBV6-1 to TRBJ2-1; the D gene is possibly TRBD2 (6 bases). The read is 3 residues too short to cover the CDR3 end, so that end is filled in from the germline J gene. CDR1 is MNHNS and CDR2 is SASEGT in the germline V gene. V lost 4 bases to trimming and J lost 3 bases, with 13 bases between them. This CDR3 region has 15 residues.

The CDR3 here is CASSLSGQFNQPQHF. CDR3 DNA (partial): TGTGCCAGCAGCTTGTCGGGACAGTTCAATCAGCCC. The V call is TRBV7-2, the J call TRBJ1-5; 7 bases line up with TRBD1. The read comes to an end 3 residues before the CDR3 does, leaving the germline J gene to fill in the end. This CDR3 comprises 15 residues. Trimming took 3 bases from V and 3 from J; bases not matched to a gene: 5. Germline CDR1 SGHTA, CDR2 FQGNSA.

Of note for this clone: The sequence runs out 3 residues before the end of the CDR3; the remainder is reconstructed from the germline J gene. The chain is built from TRBV2 and TRBJ2-7; 8 bases are shared with TRBD1. The CDR3 is 15 residues long. Germline-derived CDR1 and CDR2 are SNHLY and FYNNEI. The ends lost 4 bases at V and 3 bases at J; junction bases unmatched: 8. The CDR3: CASSGGGTGFYEQYF. The CDR3 bases that were read are TGTGCCAGCAGTGGCGGCGGGACAGGTTTCTACGAG.

As concerns this clone: The missing CDR3 end, 3 residues past where the read stops, is filled in from the germline J gene. The chain is built from TRBV12-3 or TRBV12-4 and TRBJ2-7, with D unresolved. V was cut by 6 bases and J by 3 bases, with 9 bases left in between. This CDR3 spans 12 amino acids. CDR3 in amino acids: CASSNRFYEQYF. CDR3 DNA, as far as it was read: TGTGCCAGCAGCAACCGGTTCTACGAG.

CDR3 DNA (partial): TGTGCCTCAGGAGGGGACAGGGGGCGATCAGCTAATGAAAAA. Residues: CASGGDRGRSANEK. The full-length CDR3 reads as CASGGDRGRSANEKLFF. J is TRBJ1-4 and V is TRBV19; 12 bases align to TRBD1. The observed sequence ends 3 residues before the CDR3 terminus, with the missing tail filled in from the germline J gene. Germline V gene data show CDR1 as LNHDA and CDR2 as SQIVND (reference sequence). The V gene end was trimmed by 11 bases and the J gene end by 3 bases; junction bases not matched to a gene: 13. The CDR3 is 17 residues long.

The CDR3 spells CASTSDRGQKNQPQHF. Partial CDR3 DNA: TGTGCCAGCACCTCCGACAGGGGGCAGAAGAATCAGCCC. The chain uses TRBV7-8 and TRBJ1-5, with 10 positions matching TRBD1. The read ends 3 residues before the CDR3 terminus; that terminus is restored from the germline J gene. The CDR3 runs 16 residues. V shed 7 bases and J 4 bases; nucleotides not matched to a gene: 10. The germline CDR1 and CDR2 sequences are SGHVS and FQNEAQ.

Turning to this clone: The DNA ends 3 residues before the CDR3 does, and the rest of the CDR3 is filled in from the germline J gene. The V call is TRBV7-2, the J call TRBJ2-3, with D unresolved. This CDR3 is built from 12 residues. V was cut by 5 bases and J by 4 bases, with 7 bases left in between. Germline assignment: CDR1 SGHTA and CDR2 FQGNSA. CDR3 bases read: TGTGCCAGCAGCCGTTGGCCAGATACG. It specifies CASSRWPDT. The CDR3 reads in full as CASSRWPDTQYF.

A word on this clone: Read sequence stops 3 residues before the CDR3 end, and the germline J gene provides the missing end. This chain joins TRBV20-1 and TRBJ2-3; 8 positions agree with TRBD1. CDR1 is DFQATT and CDR2 is SNEGSKA in the germline V gene (reference sequence). The CDR3 is made up of 13 amino acids. CDR3 protein: CSAMDRVYGTQYF. CDR3 DNA (partial): TGCAGTGCTATGGACAGGGTGTATGGGACG.

About this clone itself: The read ends 3 residues before the CDR3 terminus; that terminus is restored from the germline J gene. The chain recombines TRBV18 with TRBJ1-4; TRBD1 agrees at 8 bases. Germline V CDR1 and CDR2: KGHSH, LQKENI. This CDR3 is built from 16 residues. The ends lost 1 base at V and 4 bases at J; junction bases unmatched: 5. CDR3 protein: CASSPQLQGGNEKLFF. The CDR3 DNA, read in part, is TGTGCCAGCTCACCACAACTACAGGGGGGTAATGAAAAA.

About this clone: The CDR3 end falls 3 residues outside the read, so it is completed with the germline J gene. The same CDR3 also results from other DNA sequences found in this sample. The chain couples TRBV11-2 to TRBJ1-2; D might be TRBD1 (6 bases). This CDR3 has 15 amino acids. Looked up from germline, CDR1 is SGHAT and CDR2 is FQNNGV. V lost 5 bases and J lost 4, with 17 bases in between. Incomplete CDR3 DNA: TGTGCCAGCAGCGTAGGGGTGGCAGGGGCCTATGGC. This translates into CASSVGVAGAYG. The entire CDR3 is CASSVGVAGAYGYTF. The whole variable domain, remainder taken from reference TRBV11-2 and TRBJ1-2, is EAGVAQSPRYKIIEKRQSVAFWCNPISGHATLYWYQQILGQGPKLLIQFQNNGVVDDSQLPKDRFSAERLKGVDSTLKIQPAKLEDSAVYLCASSVGVAGAYGYTFGSGTRLTVV.